This T cell receptor (beta chain) was captured in a study of post-analysis software for immune sequencing data. Whole-study results and caveats: When compared against controls, multiple sclerosis patients showed significantly lower normalized Chao1 diversity.

Unique molecular identifiers featured in each of the TCR beta cDNA libraries. T cells, about 0.9 to 10 million of them, yielded roughly 0.5 million cDNA molecules. TCRdb ran MiXCR on the PCR reads and lists one entry per CDR3 protein. The data show around 200,000 distinct CDR3 sequences, 29% seen once. This clonotype was seen a handful of times. The antigen is undetermined. The sample taken for sequencing was blood. The TCR comes from a girl aged 2 to 17 with multiple sclerosis.

The CDR3 nucleotides read TGTGCCAGCAGTTCTCCAATTTGGACTAGCGGGAGTGGGTTCTTC. This translates into CASSSPIWTSGSGFF. V gene TRBV28 combines with J gene TRBJ2-1; 13 bases are shared with TRBD2. The V segment lost 4 bases and the J segment 15 bases; nucleotides outside the gene matches: 12. CDR3 length equals 15 residues. Per the germline V gene, CDR1 is MDHEN and CDR2 is SYDVKM. Based on the CDR3 plus reference TRBV28 and TRBJ2-1, the full variable domain is DVKVTQSSRYLVKRTGEKVFLECVQDMDHENMFWYRQDPGLGLRLIYFSYDVKMKEKGDIPEGYSVSREKKERFSLILESASTNQTSMYLCASSSPIWTSGSGFFGPGTRLTVL.